One sample yielded the 26 T cell receptor beta chains listed below, sequenced in a study of shared clonotypes between healthy human individuals. The table came from immunoSEQ multiplex PCR; TCRdb's copy has only in-frame clones and leaves some out. The data show about 1.1 million clones, with around three quarters seen just once and 0.52% held by the top ten. The sample was memory CD4+ T cells from PBMCs. This sample's subset: CD45RA-negative fraction. The receptor source for this set is a man aged 18 to 35 in good health. Some clones in this sample may be carry-over from other donors' samples.

The rearrangement uses TRBV2 and TRBJ2-5; D is possibly TRBD1 (6 bases). Trimming stripped 7 bases from V and 2 bases from J, with 11 bases between. CDR1 is SNHLY, CDR2 FYNNEI, per germline. CDR3 length: 13 amino acids. The chain's CDR3 is CASTRTVQETQYF. The CDR3 DNA is TGTGCCAGCACTAGGACAGTTCAAGAGACCCAGTACTTC.

Only a few counts were recorded for this clone. The V and J genes are TRBV2 and TRBJ1-4; D is possibly TRBD1 (5 bases). The CDR3 is 13 amino acids. Trimming stripped 7 bases from V and 4 bases from J, with 10 bases between. The germline gives CDR1 SNHLY, CDR2 FYNNEI. CDR3 amino acids: CASNRDYNEKLFF. Here the CDR3 DNA reads TGTGCCAGCAATAGGGACTATAATGAAAAACTGTTTTTT.

The DNA for the CDR3 is TGTGCCAGCAGTCGGGACAGGGTGTCTTCAGATACGCAGTATTTT. This codes for CASSRDRVSSDTQYF. This sequence joins TRBV6-6 and TRBJ2-3; 9 bases are shared with TRBD1. Germline lookup yields CDR1 MNHNY and CDR2 SVGAGI (reference sequence). This CDR3 is 15 amino acids long. Trimming cost V 5 bases and J 4 bases; bases outside gene matches: 7.

This clone was counted a few times. The J gene is TRBJ2-7, the V gene TRBV4-2; the match to TRBD2 covers 8 bases. The ends lost 1 base at V and 2 bases at J; junction bases unmatched: 7. The CDR3 is made up of 16 amino acids. Germline CDR1 LGHNA, CDR2 YNFKEQ. CDR3 in amino acids: CASSQGLAGLTYEQYF. CDR3 DNA: TGTGCCAGCAGCCAAGGGCTAGCGGGCCTTACCTACGAGCAGTACTTC.

This clone is a singleton in its sample. The rearrangement joins TRBV7-8 to TRBJ2-7, with D maybe TRBD2 (5 bases). Germline V CDR1 and CDR2: SGHVS, FQNEAQ. The CDR3 spans 13 residues. The V and J ends lost 2 bases and 6 bases respectively, with 11 bases between them. CDR3 nucleotide sequence: TGTGCCAGCAGCTTAAGGGCGCGGGCCGAGCAGTACTTC. It translates to CASSLRARAEQYF.

This clone came up a few times. V usage is TRBV7-9 and J usage is TRBJ1-2; D is unresolved. The CDR3 has 14 residues. V was trimmed by 2 bases and J by 4 bases, leaving 11 bases between them. From germline, CDR1 is SEHNR and CDR2 FQNEAQ (reference sequence). The CDR3 reads CASSLTQAAYGYTF. CDR3 nucleotides: TGTGCCAGCAGCTTAACCCAAGCGGCCTATGGCTACACCTTC.

This clone was seen repeatedly, ten times or more. The gene calls are TRBV11-2 and TRBJ2-2; 10 bases map to TRBD2. Trimming took 5 bases from V and 6 from J; bases not matched to a gene: 12. Germline V gene lookup returns CDR1 SGHAT and CDR2 FQNNGV. This CDR3 is built from 17 residues. As DNA, the CDR3 is TGTGCCAGCAGCCATGGACTAGCGGTCGCCGGAGCCGGGGAGCTGTTTTTT. Protein: CASSHGLAVAGAGELFF.

This rearrangement joins TRBV18 to TRBJ2-7; 7 bases are shared with TRBD2. The J segment lost 0 bases and the V segment lost 2 bases, leaving 7 bases of the junction unmatched. Germline assignment: CDR1 KGHSH and CDR2 LQKENI. The length of the CDR3 is 16 residues. Written as DNA, the CDR3 is TGTGCCAGCTCACCATTTGCAGCGGGGAGCTCCTACGAGCAGTACTTC. Residues: CASSPFAAGSSYEQYF.

This clone was detected once. The J gene is TRBJ2-2, the V gene TRBV7-9; D gene unclear. The germline CDR1 and CDR2 sequences are SEHNR and FQNEAQ (reference sequence). This CDR3 has 15 amino acids. V gave up 5 bases and J gave up 0 bases, with 10 bases separating them. CDR3 sequence (DNA): TGTGCCAGCAGCCCTGGGCACACGAACACCGGGGAGCTGTTTTTT. Its protein is CASSPGHTNTGELFF.

The CDR3 spells CASSQGITTGELFF. The DNA of the CDR3 is TGTGCCAGCAGCCAAGGCATCACTACCGGGGAGCTGTTTTTT. The V call is TRBV4-2, the J call TRBJ2-2; D gene uncertain. The CDR3 length is 14 residues. Germline values: CDR1 LGHNA, CDR2 YNFKEQ. V was pared by 1 base and J by 5 bases, with 8 bases between.

The genes are TRBV5-1 and TRBJ1-5; D is undetermined. Germline values: CDR1 SGHRS, CDR2 YFSETQ. The CDR3 contains 15 residues. V was shortened by 0 bases and J by 2 bases, with 9 bases between the two germline ends. In DNA, the CDR3 is TGCGCCAGCAGCTTGGGAGGTTACGGCAATCAGCCCCAGCATTTT. It yields the protein CASSLGGYGNQPQHF.

This clone was seen a handful of times. The chain carries TRBV28 and TRBJ1-1; D is ambiguous. CDR3 length: 14 residues. Per germline, CDR1 MDHEN and CDR2 SYDVKM. V was cut by 3 bases and J by 1 base, with 9 bases left in between. The CDR3 is CASSFPGRNTEAFF. The DNA of the CDR3 is TGTGCCAGCAGTTTTCCGGGTAGGAACACTGAAGCTTTCTTT.

V usage is TRBV18 and J usage is TRBJ2-3, with 9 nucleotides matching TRBD2. This CDR3 region has 16 residues. The J segment lost 4 bases and the V segment lost 3 bases, leaving 8 bases of the junction unmatched. Germline-derived CDR1 and CDR2 are KGHSH and LQKENI. The CDR3, as DNA: TGTGCCAGCTCACCCCTCTTGCTAGCGGGACCAGATACGCAGTATTTT. Translating gives CASSPLLLAGPDTQYF.

The chain joins TRBV4-1 to TRBJ2-7; D possibly corresponds to TRBD2 (6 bases). CDR1 is MGHRA and CDR2 is YSYEKL in the germline V gene. The CDR3 runs to 17 residues. Trimming took 1 base from V and 2 from J, leaving 18 bases between them. The CDR3 sequence is CASSQGSSVAGTYEQYF. The CDR3 nucleotides read TGCGCCAGCAGCCAAGGGAGTTCCGTGGCGGGAACCTACGAGCAGTACTTC.

The gene calls are TRBV18 and TRBJ2-1, with TRBD2 identical over 8 bases. CDR3 length equals 12 residues. Germline values: CDR1 KGHSH, CDR2 LQKENI. The ends lost 6 bases at V and 11 bases at J; junction bases unmatched: 6. The chain's CDR3 is CASSPAGVKQFF. DNA for the CDR3: TGTGCCAGCTCGCCAGCGGGAGTAAAGCAGTTCTTC.

This chain links TRBV19 with TRBJ1-5, with 7 bases fitting TRBD1. Germline V gene data show CDR1 as LNHDA and CDR2 as SQIVND (reference sequence). CDR3 length equals 15 residues. Losses at the gene ends were 5 bases for V and 4 bases for J; bases not matched to a gene: 8. DNA for the CDR3: TGTGCCAGTAGTCCACAGGGACAGAAAAATCAGCCCCAGCATTTT. It is translated as CASSPQGQKNQPQHF.

In its sample, this clone was seen many times. The chain joins TRBV4-3 to TRBJ2-3, with unresolved D. The length of the CDR3 is 12 residues. The germline V and J ends were trimmed by 1 base and 7 bases, with 6 bases remaining between them. CDR1 LGHNA and CDR2 YSLEER come from the germline V gene. This CDR3 is CASSQGPYTQYF. In DNA form, the CDR3 reads TGCGCCAGCAGCCAAGGACCATATACGCAGTATTTT.

This clone occurred a few times. The same CDR3 arises from other DNA sequences in this sample as well. The genes are TRBV9 and TRBJ1-5; D remains unclear. CDR1 SGDLS and CDR2 YYNGEE come from the germline V gene. The V end was cut by 0 bases, the J end by 0 bases, with 7 bases between. This CDR3 is built from 15 residues. CDR3 amino acids: CASSVDPYSNQPQHF. The CDR3, as DNA: TGTGCCAGCAGCGTAGACCCTTATAGCAATCAGCCCCAGCATTTT. Using reference TRBV9 and TRBJ1-5 for the parts outside the CDR3, the full variable domain is DSGVTQTPKHLITATGQRVTLRCSPRSGDLSVYWYQQSLDQGLQFLIQYYNGEERAKGNILERFSAQQFPDLHSELNLSSLELGDSALYFCASSVDPYSNQPQHFGDGTRLSIL.

This sequence joins TRBV7-9 and TRBJ2-7, with 7 bases matching TRBD2. Per germline, CDR1 SEHNR and CDR2 FQNEAQ (reference sequence). The CDR3 consists of 15 residues. The trim removed 4 bases at V and 2 bases at J, leaving 8 bases unmatched. Here the CDR3 DNA reads TGTGCCAGCAGCTCTTGGCGCGGGAGTCCCTACGAGCAGTACTTC. This encodes CASSSWRGSPYEQYF. Full variable domain (rest looked up from reference TRBV7-9 and TRBJ2-7): DTGVSQNPRHKITKRGQNVTFRCDPISEHNRLYWYRQTLGQGPEFLTYFQNEAQLEKSRLLSDRFSAERPKGSFSTLEIQRTEQGDSAMYLCASSSWRGSPYEQYFGPGTRLTVT.

J is TRBJ2-3 and V is TRBV7-2; 7 bases are shared with TRBD2. The V segment lost 5 bases and the J segment 1 base; nucleotides outside the gene matches: 9. Germline assignment: CDR1 SGHTA and CDR2 FQGNSA. The CDR3 totals 16 residues. CDR3 protein: CASSLLGLAGTDTQYF. Written as DNA, the CDR3 is TGTGCCAGCAGCCTCCTCGGGCTAGCGGGCACAGATACGCAGTATTTT.

The chain links TRBV19 to TRBJ2-2; no firm D call. The CDR3 contains 12 residues. Between the trimmed V and J ends, which lost 1 base and 7 bases, there was a span of 4 bases. Germline CDR1 reads LNHDA; CDR2 reads SQIVND (reference sequence). The CDR3 DNA sequence: TGTGCCAGTAGTATAGTGAGCGGGGAGCTGTTTTTT. Protein sequence: CASSIVSGELFF.

The chain recombines TRBV5-1 with TRBJ2-6; no reliable D call. Germline V CDR1 and CDR2: SGHRS, YFSETQ. V was pared by 0 bases and J by 2 bases, with 12 bases between. The CDR3 extends over 17 amino acids. CDR3 nucleotide sequence: TGCGCCAGCAGCTTGGGATGGAGCCCCGCTGGGGCCAACGTCCTGACTTTC. Translating gives CASSLGWSPAGANVLTF.

Only a few counts were recorded for this clone. V and J are TRBV30 and TRBJ1-5; D is undetermined. The CDR3 covers 15 residues. Germline V gene data show CDR1 as GTSNPN and CDR2 as SVGIG (reference sequence). Trimming took off 1 base at V and 0 bases at J, with 10 bases between the two ends. CDR3 sequence reads: CAWSAPGRSNQPQHF. CDR3 bases: TGTGCCTGGAGTGCCCCGGGTCGTAGCAATCAGCCCCAGCATTTT.

The sample holds a few counts of this clone. The rearrangement joins TRBV29-1 to TRBJ1-2; D uncertain. This CDR3 region has 12 residues. Germline values: CDR1 SQVTM, CDR2 ANQGSEA. The V gene lost 0 bases and the J gene lost 8 bases, with 10 bases spanning the gap. This CDR3 reads CSVEEGEGGYTF. The CDR3 bases are TGCAGCGTTGAAGAGGGCGAGGGAGGCTACACCTTC.

This clone turned up a few times. This same CDR3 is encoded by further DNA sequences in the sample. The chain links TRBV9 to TRBJ2-5, with TRBD1 identical over 10 bases. Trimming cost V 2 bases and J 5 bases; bases outside gene matches: 3. The CDR3 loop spans 14 amino acids. Per germline, CDR1 SGDLS and CDR2 YYNGEE. CDR3 DNA: TGTGCCAGCAGCGTGACAGGGGGCTGGGAGACCCAGTACTTC. Translation: CASSVTGGWETQYF.

This chain links TRBV28 with TRBJ2-5, with 9 bases aligning to TRBD2. Trimming took 4 bases from V and 5 from J; bases not matched to a gene: 8. The germline gives CDR1 MDHEN, CDR2 SYDVKM. This CDR3 is 15 amino acids long. CDR3 amino acids: CASSSAGGPEETQYF. Written as DNA, the CDR3 is TGTGCCAGCAGTTCTGCGGGAGGGCCAGAGGAGACCCAGTACTTC.